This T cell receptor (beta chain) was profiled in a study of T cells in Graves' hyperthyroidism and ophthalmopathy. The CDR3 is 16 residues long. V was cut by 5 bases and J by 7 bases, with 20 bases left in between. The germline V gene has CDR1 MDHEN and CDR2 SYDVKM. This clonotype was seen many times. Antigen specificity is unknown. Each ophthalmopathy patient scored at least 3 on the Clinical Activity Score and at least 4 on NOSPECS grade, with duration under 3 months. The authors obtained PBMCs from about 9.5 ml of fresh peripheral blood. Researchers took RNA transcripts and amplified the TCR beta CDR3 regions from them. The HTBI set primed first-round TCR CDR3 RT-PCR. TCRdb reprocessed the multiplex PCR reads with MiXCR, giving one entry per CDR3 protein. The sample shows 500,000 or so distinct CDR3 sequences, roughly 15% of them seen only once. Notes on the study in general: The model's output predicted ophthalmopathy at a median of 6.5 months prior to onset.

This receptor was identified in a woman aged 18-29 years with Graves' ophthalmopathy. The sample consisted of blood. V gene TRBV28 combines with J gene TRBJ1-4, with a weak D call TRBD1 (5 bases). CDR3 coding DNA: TGTGCCAGCAGTCCACTAAGACAGCAAGCGGCTGAAAAACTGTTTTTT. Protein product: CASSPLRQQAAEKLFF.